This TCR beta chain emerged from a study of T cell responses to AZD1222 COVID-19 vaccine. The protocol was immunoSEQ multiplex PCR, while the TCRdb copy is restricted to in-frame clones and leaves out a portion. This repertoire shows 95,000 to 110,000 clones, about 90% found once; its top ten account for roughly 9%. The CDR3 has 16 residues. The trim removed 2 bases at V and 4 bases at J, leaving 8 bases unmatched. The V gene's germline CDR1 is MNHNS and CDR2 SASEGT. This TCR was recovered from an adult who received the AZD1222 COVID-19 vaccine. The source material was peripheral blood, sampled 28 days after the second AZD1222 dose. V is TRBV6-1 and J is TRBJ2-1; 7 bases line up with TRBD1. CDR3 in amino acids: CASSENVGQTYNEQFF. In DNA, the CDR3 is TGTGCCAGCAGTGAAAATGTGGGACAGACTTACAATGAGCAGTTCTTC.